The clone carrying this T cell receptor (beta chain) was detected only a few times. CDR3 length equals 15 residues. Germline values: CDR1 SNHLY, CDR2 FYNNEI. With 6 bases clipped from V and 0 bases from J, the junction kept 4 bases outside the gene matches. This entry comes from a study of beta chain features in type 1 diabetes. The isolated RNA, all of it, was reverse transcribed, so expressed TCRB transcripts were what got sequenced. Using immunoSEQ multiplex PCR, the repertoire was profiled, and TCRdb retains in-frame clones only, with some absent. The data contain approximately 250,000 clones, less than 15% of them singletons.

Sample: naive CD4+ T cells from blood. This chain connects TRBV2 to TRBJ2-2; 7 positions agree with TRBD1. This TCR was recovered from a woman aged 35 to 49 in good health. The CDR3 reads CASRGDRANTGELFF. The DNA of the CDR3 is TGTGCCAGCAGGGGGGACAGAGCGAACACCGGGGAGCTGTTTTTT.